The 9 T cell receptor beta chains reported below all come from one sample, sequenced in a study of patients and donors after allogeneic stem cell transplantation. Each CDR3 protein gets one entry after TCRdb re-called the RT-PCR reads with MiXCR. Of about a million distinct CDR3 sequences listed, roughly 18% are singletons. Input material: blood, either unsorted or a sorted T cell fraction (not recorded which). The receptors originated from a human donor who was either an allogeneic HSCT recipient or a stem cell or donor lymphocyte infusion donor (not recorded which). It is not recorded whose cells these are; they may come from a transplant donor.

The rearrangement uses TRBV7-2 and TRBJ2-5, with 10 bases aligning to TRBD2. The CDR3 covers 17 residues. With 4 bases clipped from V and 2 bases from J, the junction kept 10 bases outside the gene matches. Germline assignment: CDR1 SGHTA and CDR2 FQGNSA. The CDR3 loop is CASSSRTSGILQETQYF. The DNA of the CDR3 is TGTGCCAGCAGCTCCCGGACTAGCGGAATACTACAAGAGACCCAGTACTTC.

The chain joins TRBV7-9 to TRBJ2-5; 13 bases agree with TRBD2. CDR1 is SEHNR, CDR2 FQNEAQ, per germline (reference sequence). The CDR3 contains 15 residues. The junction had 2 bases not matched to a gene; V was cut back by 5 bases and J by 2 bases. CDR3 region: CASSTTSGGQETQYF. CDR3 DNA sequence: TGTGCCAGCAGCACGACTAGCGGGGGGCAAGAGACCCAGTACTTC.

CDR3 in DNA: TGTGCCAGCAGCCAAGTTACGGAGGTTCCGAACACTGAAGCTTTCTTT. This sequence encodes CASSQVTEVPNTEAFF. The J gene is TRBJ1-1, the V gene TRBV4-2; no firm D call. The CDR3 contains 16 residues. Between the trimmed V and J ends, which lost 1 base and 1 base, there was a span of 13 bases. Germline CDR1 is LGHNA and CDR2 is YNFKEQ.

The rearrangement joins TRBV20-1 to TRBJ2-3; perhaps TRBD2 as D (5 bases). The CDR3 totals 15 residues. Germline V gene data show CDR1 as DFQATT and CDR2 as SNEGSKA (reference sequence). V dropped 6 bases and J dropped 2 bases, with 18 bases sitting between them. The CDR3 sequence: CSAEWAERVTDTQYF. The CDR3, as DNA: TGCAGTGCCGAATGGGCGGAGAGGGTCACAGATACGCAGTATTTT.

The chain links TRBV18 to TRBJ1-2; no definite D call. Between the trimmed V and J ends, which lost 3 bases and 2 bases, there was a span of 10 bases. Germline V lookup: CDR1 KGHSH, CDR2 LQKENI. The CDR3 runs 14 residues. The CDR3 is CASSPSGSNYGYTF. The CDR3 nucleotides are TGTGCCAGCTCACCCTCAGGTTCCAACTATGGCTACACCTTC.

This clonotype has just a few counts. This sequence joins TRBV18 and TRBJ2-1, with TRBD1 matching 7 bases. J gave up 3 bases and V 2 bases, and 1 base lay outside the gene matches. The CDR3 totals 14 residues. Germline V lookup: CDR1 KGHSH, CDR2 LQKENI. CDR3 sequence: CASSPTGVYNEQFF. The CDR3 region has the DNA TGTGCCAGCTCACCAACAGGGGTCTACAATGAGCAGTTCTTC.

The V call is TRBV30, the J call TRBJ2-7; 9 bases align to TRBD1. The CDR3 consists of 12 residues. Germline V lookup: CDR1 GTSNPN, CDR2 SVGIG (reference sequence). V was pared by 4 bases and J by 3 bases, with 1 base of the junction left unmatched. CDR3 bases: TGTGCCTGGACGACAGGGGGCTACGAGCAGTACTTC. It codes for CAWTTGGYEQYF.

This clonotype was observed a handful of times. V usage is TRBV7-9 and J usage is TRBJ2-7; D is possibly TRBD2 (6 bases). CDR1 and CDR2 from the germline V gene are SEHNR and FQNEAQ (reference sequence). V lost 0 bases and J lost 1, with 13 bases in between. This CDR3 spans 16 amino acids. CDR3 nucleotides: TGTGCCAGCAGCTTAGCGCGAGCGGGCCATTCCTACGAGCAGTACTTC. This translates into CASSLARAGHSYEQYF.

The chain is built from TRBV6-4 and TRBJ2-3, with D tentatively TRBD1 or TRBD2 (5 bases each). Germline CDR1 MRHNA, CDR2 SNTAGT. Trimming took 2 bases from V and 6 from J, leaving 18 bases between them. CDR3 length equals 16 residues. The CDR3 loop reads CASSDNWRASGDTQYF. In DNA, the CDR3 is TGTGCCAGCAGTGACAATTGGCGGGCCTCAGGGGATACGCAGTATTTT.